This TCR beta chain stems from a study of technical replicates of blood from a few donors. Clones were read by immunoSEQ multiplex PCR, and TCRdb kept only the in-frame ones, dropping some. This sample has about 83,000 clones; roughly nine tenths occur once, and the top ten carry 0.25%. The germline V gene has CDR1 KGHSH and CDR2 LQKENI. Trimming took 4 bases from V and 4 from J; bases not matched to a gene: 16. The CDR3 spans 18 residues. The sample consisted of T cells isolated from PBMCs. The origin of this receptor is a human donor in good health. V is TRBV18 and J is TRBJ2-5, with 9 positions matching TRBD1. CDR3 residues: CASSRASQGAGTRETQYF. CDR3 nucleotide sequence: TGTGCCAGCTCACGAGCCTCACAGGGGGCGGGGACTCGAGAGACCCAGTACTTC.